The rows below give T cell receptor beta chains drawn from one sample of a study of Graves' ophthalmopathy and Graves' hyperthyroidism. TCRdb recomputed calls from the multiplex PCR reads with MiXCR, one row per CDR3 protein. The sample includes roughly 700,000 distinct CDR3 sequences, roughly two fifths of them seen just once. Sequencing was performed on peripheral blood. Receptor source: an adult man with Graves' ophthalmopathy. CDR3s include the opening cysteine and the closing phenylalanine or tryptophan. Fields, in order: clone size, D gene, V gene, J gene, CDR3 protein, CDR3 DNA. D genes are given only for firm matches. Only some rows state a clone size, as once, few, many or a class for expanded clones.

clone_size: .; d_call: .; v_call: TRBV25-1; j_call: TRBJ2-2; cdr3_aa: CATKTPNTGELFF; cdr3_nt: TGTGCCACTAAGACACCGAACACCGGGGAGCTGTTTTTT
clone_size: .; d_call: .; v_call: TRBV7-8; j_call: TRBJ2-5; cdr3_aa: CASSFEGSGETQYF; cdr3_nt: TGTGCCAGCAGCTTTGAGGGAAGCGGAGAGACCCAGTACTTC
clone_size: few; d_call: TRBD2; v_call: TRBV6-1; j_call: TRBJ2-7; cdr3_aa: CASSEWLAGLLSYEQYF; cdr3_nt: TGTGCCAGCAGTGAATGGCTAGCGGGGTTGTTATCCTACGAGCAGTACTTC
clone_size: .; d_call: .; v_call: TRBV7-2; j_call: TRBJ1-1; cdr3_aa: CASSRFSVSAEAFF; cdr3_nt: TGTGCCAGCAGTAGGTTTTCGGTATCGGCTGAAGCTTTCTTT
clone_size: .; d_call: .; v_call: TRBV20-1; j_call: TRBJ1-2; cdr3_aa: CSARGGGLAGYTF; cdr3_nt: TGCAGTGCTAGGGGAGGGGGGCTGGCTGGCTACACCTTC
clone_size: .; d_call: .; v_call: TRBV15; j_call: TRBJ2-5; cdr3_aa: CATSSERALETQYF; cdr3_nt: TGTGCCACCAGCAGTGAGAGGGCCCTGGAGACCCAGTACTTC
clone_size: few; d_call: TRBD1; v_call: TRBV10-3; j_call: TRBJ2-2; cdr3_aa: CAISESWTGNTGELFF; cdr3_nt: TGTGCCATCAGTGAGTCGTGGACAGGGAACACCGGGGAGCTGTTTTTT
clone_size: few; d_call: .; v_call: TRBV2; j_call: TRBJ2-7; cdr3_aa: CASSETRLGVSYEQYF; cdr3_nt: TGTGCCAGCAGTGAAACAAGATTGGGGGTCTCCTACGAGCAGTACTTC
clone_size: few; d_call: .; v_call: TRBV5-4; j_call: TRBJ1-2; cdr3_aa: CASKRREDYGYTF; cdr3_nt: TGTGCCAGCAAGCGCAGGGAAGACTATGGCTACACCTTC
clone_size: .; d_call: .; v_call: TRBV9; j_call: TRBJ1-1; cdr3_aa: CASSVAAWDEAFF; cdr3_nt: TGTGCCAGCAGCGTAGCCGCGTGGGATGAAGCTTTCTTT
clone_size: many; d_call: .; v_call: TRBV5-5; j_call: TRBJ1-5; cdr3_aa: CASSPISNQPQHF; cdr3_nt: TGTGCCAGCAGCCCGATTAGCAATCAGCCCCAGCATTTT
clone_size: .; d_call: .; v_call: TRBV20-1; j_call: TRBJ1-6; cdr3_aa: CSARDSGPRGAIGSPLHF; cdr3_nt: TGCAGTGCTAGAGATTCGGGTCCTCGGGGGGCAATCGGTTCACCCCTCCACTTT
clone_size: few; d_call: .; v_call: TRBV6-1; j_call: TRBJ1-3; cdr3_aa: CASSYSQDGGNTIYF; cdr3_nt: TGTGCCAGCAGTTACTCCCAGGACGGAGGAAACACCATATATTTT
clone_size: few; d_call: .; v_call: TRBV7-9; j_call: TRBJ2-7; cdr3_aa: CASGNLAYEQYF; cdr3_nt: TGTGCCAGCGGCAACTTGGCCTACGAGCAGTACTTC
clone_size: .; d_call: TRBD1; v_call: TRBV20-1; j_call: TRBJ2-7; cdr3_aa: CSAPRQGRSYEQYF; cdr3_nt: TGCAGTGCCCCTCGACAGGGGCGATCCTACGAGCAGTACTTC
clone_size: many; d_call: .; v_call: TRBV10-3; j_call: TRBJ2-2; cdr3_aa: CAISEDHTGELFF; cdr3_nt: TGTGCCATCAGTGAGGATCACACCGGGGAGCTGTTTTTT
clone_size: .; d_call: TRBD1; v_call: TRBV20-1; j_call: TRBJ1-5; cdr3_aa: CSVGQYSNQPQHF; cdr3_nt: TGCAGTGTGGGACAGTATAGCAATCAGCCCCAGCATTTT
clone_size: .; d_call: .; v_call: TRBV28; j_call: TRBJ2-7; cdr3_aa: CASSLSPGAGEQYF; cdr3_nt: TGTGCCAGCAGTTTAAGCCCGGGCGCGGGGGAGCAGTACTTC
clone_size: .; d_call: .; v_call: TRBV7-9; j_call: TRBJ1-5; cdr3_aa: CASSLIAGSWTF; cdr3_nt: TGTGCCAGCAGCTTAATAGCCGGGAGTTGGACTTTT
clone_size: once; d_call: TRBD2; v_call: TRBV29-1; j_call: TRBJ2-7; cdr3_aa: CSVELAAYEQYF; cdr3_nt: TGCAGCGTTGAACTAGCGGCCTACGAGCAGTACTTC
clone_size: .; d_call: .; v_call: TRBV19; j_call: TRBJ2-7; cdr3_aa: CASSMSGPGEQYF; cdr3_nt: TGTGCCAGTAGTATGAGTGGTCCGGGGGAGCAGTACTTC
clone_size: .; d_call: .; v_call: TRBV25-1; j_call: TRBJ1-6; cdr3_aa: CASSARAPRGSPLHF; cdr3_nt: TGTGCCAGCAGTGCTAGAGCCCCCAGAGGTTCACCCCTCCACTTT
clone_size: .; d_call: TRBD1; v_call: TRBV7-3; j_call: TRBJ1-2; cdr3_aa: CASSISGTGNYGYTF; cdr3_nt: TGTGCCAGCAGCATATCCGGGACAGGGAACTATGGCTACACCTTC
clone_size: many; d_call: TRBD1; v_call: TRBV24-1; j_call: TRBJ1-5; cdr3_aa: CATSDVDRNQPQHF; cdr3_nt: TGTGCCACCAGTGACGTGGACAGGAATCAGCCCCAGCATTTT
clone_size: .; d_call: .; v_call: TRBV11-3; j_call: TRBJ1-5; cdr3_aa: CASSPTNSNQPQHF; cdr3_nt: TGTGCCAGCAGCCCGACCAATAGCAATCAGCCCCAGCATTTT
clone_size: many; d_call: .; v_call: TRBV2; j_call: TRBJ1-4; cdr3_aa: CASSPSGEKLFF; cdr3_nt: TGTGCCAGCAGTCCCAGTGGTGAAAAACTGTTTTTT
clone_size: .; d_call: .; v_call: TRBV2; j_call: TRBJ1-5; cdr3_aa: CTSRFTGNQPQHF; cdr3_nt: TGTACCAGCCGGTTTACAGGGAATCAGCCCCAGCATTTT
clone_size: .; d_call: .; v_call: TRBV10-3; j_call: TRBJ2-5; cdr3_aa: CAISESGSNQPQYF; cdr3_nt: TGTGCCATCAGTGAGTCCGGGAGCAATCAGCCCCAGTACTTC
clone_size: .; d_call: .; v_call: TRBV4-2; j_call: TRBJ2-7; cdr3_aa: CASSRWGYEQYF; cdr3_nt: TGTGCCAGCAGCCGCTGGGGCTACGAGCAGTACTTC
clone_size: .; d_call: .; v_call: TRBV7-2; j_call: TRBJ2-7; cdr3_aa: CASSQRQTTYEQYF; cdr3_nt: TGTGCCAGCAGCCAGAGACAAACAACCTACGAGCAGTACTTC
clone_size: .; d_call: .; v_call: TRBV10-3; j_call: TRBJ1-2; cdr3_aa: CAIRPGRGASYTF; cdr3_nt: TGTGCCATCAGACCGGGACGGGGGGCGAGCTACACCTTC
clone_size: few; d_call: .; v_call: TRBV7-9; j_call: TRBJ2-7; cdr3_aa: CASSLVYAGVSYEQYF; cdr3_nt: TGTGCCAGCAGCTTAGTTTATGCTGGGGTCTCCTACGAGCAGTACTTC
clone_size: .; d_call: TRBD2; v_call: TRBV10-3; j_call: TRBJ2-7; cdr3_aa: CASSYLRGDSYEQYF; cdr3_nt: TGTGCCAGCAGTTACCTGCGGGGGGACTCCTACGAGCAGTACTTC
clone_size: many; d_call: TRBD1; v_call: TRBV9; j_call: TRBJ1-3; cdr3_aa: CASSVATGLGNTIYF; cdr3_nt: TGTGCCAGCAGCGTGGCGACAGGGTTAGGAAACACCATATATTTT